The T cell receptor beta chain under discussion was sequenced for a study of shared clonotypes between healthy human individuals. Study at large: Researchers assigned three CD4 naive, three CD4 memory, two CD8 naive and one CD8 memory plate to each donor.

Trimming cost V 3 bases and J 1 base; bases outside gene matches: 8. The germline CDR1 and CDR2 sequences are SGDLS and YYNGEE. CDR3 size: 17 residues. In the original processing: There were no quality scores in the junction-only immunoSEQ sequences, so filtering differed. Here immunoSEQ multiplex PCR was the method, and the copy in TCRdb shows in-frame clones only, minus some. The V and J calls and clone size are taken from that table; D and trimming were inferred from the DNA. The sample includes about 680,000 clones, around 92% of them seen just once. CD45RO-negative cells were positively selected for CCR7, leaving out terminally differentiated effector memory CD45RA+ cells.

This clonotype was obtained from a man in his thirties or forties in good health. The specimen sequenced was naive CD8+ T cells sorted from blood. This rearrangement joins TRBV9 to TRBJ2-1, with TRBD2 identical over 9 bases. CDR3 DNA: TGTGCCAGCAGCGCCAATGAGCGGGAGGTGTCCTACAATGAGCAGTTCTTC. This codes for CASSANEREVSYNEQFF.